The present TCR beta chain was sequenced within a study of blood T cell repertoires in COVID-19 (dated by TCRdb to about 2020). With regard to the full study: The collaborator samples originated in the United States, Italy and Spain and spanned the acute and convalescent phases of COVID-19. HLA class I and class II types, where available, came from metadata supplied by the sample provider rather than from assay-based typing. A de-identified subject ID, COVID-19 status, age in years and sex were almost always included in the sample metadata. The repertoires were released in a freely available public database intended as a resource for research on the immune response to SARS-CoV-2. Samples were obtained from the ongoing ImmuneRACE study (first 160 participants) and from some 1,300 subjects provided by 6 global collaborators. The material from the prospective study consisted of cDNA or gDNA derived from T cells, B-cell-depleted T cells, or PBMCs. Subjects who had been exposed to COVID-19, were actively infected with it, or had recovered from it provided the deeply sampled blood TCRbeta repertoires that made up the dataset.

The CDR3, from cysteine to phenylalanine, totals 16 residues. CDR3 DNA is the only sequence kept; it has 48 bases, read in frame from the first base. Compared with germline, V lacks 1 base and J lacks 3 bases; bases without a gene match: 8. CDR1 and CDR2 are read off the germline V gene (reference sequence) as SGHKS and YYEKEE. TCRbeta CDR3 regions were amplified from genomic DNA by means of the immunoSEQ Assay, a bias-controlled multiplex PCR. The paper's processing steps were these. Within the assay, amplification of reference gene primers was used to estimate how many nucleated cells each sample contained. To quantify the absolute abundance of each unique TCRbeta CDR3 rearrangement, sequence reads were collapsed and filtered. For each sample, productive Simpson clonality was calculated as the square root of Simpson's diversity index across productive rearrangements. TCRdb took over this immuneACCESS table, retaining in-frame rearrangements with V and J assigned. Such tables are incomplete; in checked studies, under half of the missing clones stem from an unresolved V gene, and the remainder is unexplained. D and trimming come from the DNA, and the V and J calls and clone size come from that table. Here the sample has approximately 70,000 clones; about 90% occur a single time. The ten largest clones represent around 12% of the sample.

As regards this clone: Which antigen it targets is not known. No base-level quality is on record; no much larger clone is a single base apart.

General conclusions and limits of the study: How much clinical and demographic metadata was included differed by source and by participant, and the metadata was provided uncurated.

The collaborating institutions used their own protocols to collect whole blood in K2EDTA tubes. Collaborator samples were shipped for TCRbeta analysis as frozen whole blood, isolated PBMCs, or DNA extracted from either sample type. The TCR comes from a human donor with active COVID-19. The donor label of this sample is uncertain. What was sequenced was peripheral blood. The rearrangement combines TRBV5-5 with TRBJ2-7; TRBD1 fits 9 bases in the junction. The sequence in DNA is TGTGCCAGCAGCTTGCAGGGACGGACAGGGGACTACGAGCAGTACTTC. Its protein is CASSLQGRTGDYEQYF. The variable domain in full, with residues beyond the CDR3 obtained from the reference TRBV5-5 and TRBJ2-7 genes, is DAGVTQSPTHLIKTRGQQVTLRCSPISGHKSVSWYQQVLGQGPQFIFQYYEKEERGRGNFPDRFSARQFPNYSSELNVNALLLGDSALYLCASSLQGRTGDYEQYFGPGTRLTVT.